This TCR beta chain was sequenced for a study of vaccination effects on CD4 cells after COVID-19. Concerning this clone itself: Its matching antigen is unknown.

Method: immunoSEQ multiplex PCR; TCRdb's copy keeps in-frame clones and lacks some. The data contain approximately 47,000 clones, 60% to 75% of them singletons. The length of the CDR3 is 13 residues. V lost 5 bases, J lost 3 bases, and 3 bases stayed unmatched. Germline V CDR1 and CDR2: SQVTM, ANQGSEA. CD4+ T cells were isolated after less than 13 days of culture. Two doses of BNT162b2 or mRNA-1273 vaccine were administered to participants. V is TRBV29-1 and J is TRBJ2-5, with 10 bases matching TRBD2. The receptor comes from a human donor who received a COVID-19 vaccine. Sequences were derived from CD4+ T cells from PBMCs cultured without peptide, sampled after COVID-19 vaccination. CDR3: CSVPLAGEETQYF. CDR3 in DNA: TGCAGCGTTCCCCTAGCGGGGGAAGAGACCCAGTACTTC. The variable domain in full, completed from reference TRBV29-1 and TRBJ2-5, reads SAVISQKPSRDICQRGTSLTIQCQVDSQVTMMFWYRQQPGQSLTLIATANQGSEATYESGFVIDKFPISRPNLTFSTLTVSNMSPEDSSIYLCSVPLAGEETQYFGPGTRLLVL.